The TCR beta chain under discussion was sequenced for a study of CD8 T cells in ankylosing spondylitis. For TCR beta, libraries came from quantitative 5'-RACE with molecular barcodes. TCRdb re-called the 5' RACE reads through MiXCR, storing one row per CDR3 protein. This table holds some 140,000 distinct CDR3 sequences, more than 7% found once. This clonotype was found many times. The CDR3 runs to 14 residues. V lost 4 bases, J lost 2 bases, and 11 bases lay in between. The chain is built from TRBV12-3 or TRBV12-4 and TRBJ1-1; TRBD1 is a possible D gene (6 bases). The clonotype originates from a male donor with ankylosing spondylitis. The material sequenced was synovial fluid, either unsorted or a sorted T cell fraction (not recorded which). The CDR3 sequence is CASSWGGRNTEAFF. Here the CDR3 DNA reads TGTGCCAGCAGTTGGGGGGGGCGAAACACTGAAGCTTTCTTT.